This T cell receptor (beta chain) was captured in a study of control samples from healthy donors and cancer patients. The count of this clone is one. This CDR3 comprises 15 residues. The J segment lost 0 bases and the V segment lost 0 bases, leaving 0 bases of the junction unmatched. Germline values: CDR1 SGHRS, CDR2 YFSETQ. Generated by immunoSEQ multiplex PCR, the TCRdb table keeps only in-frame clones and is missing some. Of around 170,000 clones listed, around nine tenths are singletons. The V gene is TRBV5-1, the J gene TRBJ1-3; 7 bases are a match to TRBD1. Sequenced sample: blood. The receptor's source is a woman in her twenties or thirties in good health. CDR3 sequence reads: CASSLGTGSGNTIYF. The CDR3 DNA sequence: TGCGCCAGCAGCTTGGGGACAGGCTCTGGAAACACCATATATTTT.